This entry lists 6 T cell receptor beta chains sequenced from one sample in a study of response to subunit inactivated influenza vaccine. TCRdb re-derived calls from the RT-PCR reads in MiXCR, one entry per CDR3 protein. This sample yields 500,000 to 550,000 distinct CDR3 sequences, of which around 8% are seen a single time; around 13% belongs to the top ten. The material sequenced was PBMCs from blood, taken about 24 months after vaccination. The receptors derive from a man aged 45 to 70 who received an inactivated influenza vaccine.

This clonotype showed up just a few times. The V call is TRBV4-3, the J call TRBJ2-1; no clear D gene. CDR1 and CDR2 (germline): LGHNA, YSLEER. The CDR3 sequence is 15 residues long. Trimming shortened V by 1 base and J by 5 bases, and 12 bases separated the two germline ends. CDR3 in amino acids: CASSQAWFGDNEQFF. The CDR3 DNA reads as TGCGCCAGCAGCCAAGCGTGGTTCGGAGACAATGAGCAGTTCTTC.

This clonotype occurred a few times. J is TRBJ2-1 and V is TRBV20-1, with D perhaps matching TRBD1 or TRBD2 (6 bases each). V gave up 3 bases and J gave up 2 bases, with 14 bases separating them. The CDR3 has 15 amino acids. Per germline, CDR1 DFQATT and CDR2 SNEGSKA (reference sequence). Here the CDR3 reads CSARSGGRTYNEQFF. DNA for the CDR3: TGCAGTGCTAGGTCCGGGGGCAGAACCTACAATGAGCAGTTCTTC.

This clonotype appeared a few times. CDR3 protein: CASSQDPAGALGNTIYF. CDR3 nucleotides: TGCGCCAGCAGCCAAGATCCGGCAGGGGCGCTTGGAAACACCATATATTTT. The chain employs TRBV4-3 and TRBJ1-3; possible D gene TRBD1, 6 bases. Germline CDR1 reads LGHNA; CDR2 reads YSLEER. CDR3 length: 17 amino acids. V was shortened by 0 bases and J by 3 bases, with 15 bases between the two germline ends.

This clonotype was picked up a small number of times. The chain uses TRBV12-3 or TRBV12-4 and TRBJ2-1; 12 bases agree with TRBD2. The CDR3 is 17 amino acids. With 5 bases clipped from V and 4 bases from J, the junction kept 9 bases outside the gene matches. The CDR3 DNA follows: TGTGCCAGCAGTCCTCGTAGCGGGACTAGCGGGTACAATGAGCAGTTCTTC. Encoded protein: CASSPRSGTSGYNEQFF.

The CDR3 region is CASRRGQGVGQPQHF. CDR3 in DNA: TGTGCCAGCAGGAGGGGACAGGGAGTTGGACAGCCCCAGCATTTT. V is TRBV6-1 and J is TRBJ1-5; 9 positions agree with TRBD1. Germline V lookup: CDR1 MNHNS, CDR2 SASEGT. Trimming at V came to 6 bases and at J to 7 bases, leaving 10 bases not matched to a gene. The CDR3 totals 15 residues.

This chain joins TRBV3-1 and TRBJ1-1, with D perhaps TRBD1 (6 bases). V lost 7 bases, J lost 1 base, and 10 bases lay in between. Germline V gene data show CDR1 as LGHDT and CDR2 as YNNKEL (reference sequence). The CDR3 is 13 residues long. The DNA for the CDR3 is TGTGCCAGCACCTCGACAGGGAACACTGAAGCTTTCTTT. Residues: CASTSTGNTEAFF.